This T cell receptor (beta chain) stems from a study of cytomegalovirus exposure and HLA in healthy donors. Clones were read by immunoSEQ multiplex PCR, and TCRdb kept only the in-frame ones, dropping some. The sample consists of 110,000 to 150,000 clones, approximately 90% of them appearing once. Whole-study results and caveats: A later analysis found first-cohort TCR clusters tended to co-occur in the 90 to 150 validation repertoires. Cytomegalovirus association was assigned to about 150 TCR beta chains.

The V end lost 1 base, the J end lost 2 bases, and 10 bases lay between the germline ends. The CDR3 has 14 residues. CDR1 and CDR2 from the germline V gene are SGHRS and YFSETQ. A single count supports this clone. Antigen unknown. The receptor was isolated from a woman aged 25 to 45 in good health and CMV-seropositive. Input material: PBMCs. V gene TRBV5-1 combines with J gene TRBJ2-7; D unresolved. CDR3: CASSLLGSAYEQYF. The DNA for the CDR3 is TGCGCCAGCAGCTTGCTCGGGTCCGCCTACGAGCAGTACTTC.